This T cell receptor beta chain was captured by sequencing in a study of regulatory T cells in long-lasting Graves disease. As for the study in general: For under 3 months, newly diagnosed Graves' patients had been taking antithyroid drugs.

Germline V gene lookup returns CDR1 LNHDA and CDR2 SQIVND (reference sequence). The CDR3 runs 10 residues. As concerns this clonotype: No antigen is known for it.

CDR3 regions were amplified by Arm-PCR using iRepertoire HTBI primers to build TCR beta libraries. TCRdb recomputed calls from the multiplex PCR reads with MiXCR, one row per CDR3 protein. The data contain 400,000 to 650,000 distinct CDR3 sequences, 16% of them singletons. Time point denoted: newly diagnosed GD, antithyroid drugs for less than 3 months. Following extraction of RNA from PBMCs, that RNA was used to make the TCR library. General study results and limits: Researchers reported studying only peripheral blood, not thyroid tissue.

The data also belong to a second study, concerning T cells in Graves' hyperthyroidism and ophthalmopathy.

The chain combines TRBV19 with TRBJ2-1, with D possibly TRBD1 on 5 matching bases. The source was peripheral blood mononuclear cells (PBMCs), collected at new diagnosis, from a patient treated with antithyroid drugs. The TCR was taken from a woman aged 35 to 59 with Graves disease. This CDR3 is CIGVYNEQFF. CDR3 coding DNA: TGTATAGGGGTCTACAATGAGCAGTTCTTC.